The source of this TCR beta chain is a study of T-cell reconstitution after alpha-beta-depleted transplantation in children. General study points: Where alpha-beta T cells came from about two months after transplant was reportedly several hundred expanded graft clones. Elevated TCRbeta diversity at day 60 was traced, in some patients, to surviving recipient T cells and thymic progenitors. Fresh T-cell production supplied most of the T-cell counts and diversity seen one year after transplant.

A TCRbeta library incorporating unique molecular identifiers was prepared. From the PCR reads, TCRdb called clonotypes with MiXCR, one entry per CDR3 protein. The table has hundreds of thousands of distinct CDR3 sequences, around 13% seen once; the top ten hold 0.79%. There are 14 residues in the CDR3. Germline lookup yields CDR1 MGHRA and CDR2 YSYEKL. V gave up 2 bases and J gave up 8 bases, with 13 bases separating them. To note about this clonotype: The antigen remains unidentified.

The TCR was taken from a girl aged 2-10 years with congenital amegakaryocytic thrombocytopenia, due to receive a stem cell transplant. The sequencing used PBMCs, collected before TCRalphabeta/CD19-depleted stem cell transplant. The V and J genes are TRBV4-1 and TRBJ2-1, with TRBD2 as a possible D gene (5 bases). CDR3 protein: CASSQPGLGDEQFF. Here the CDR3 DNA reads TGCGCCAGCAGCCAACCAGGACTCGGCGATGAGCAGTTCTTC.